This T cell receptor (beta chain) was recorded in a study of OX40 agonist ivuxolimab in advanced cancers. The overall study: Enrollees could have had prior anti-PD-1, anti-PD-L1 or anti-CTLA-4 therapy, which under 50% had received.

No patient had autoimmune disease or received systemic immunosuppression. Sampled blood was obtained at baseline, cycle 4 day 1, and cycle 7 day 1. The junction had 3 bases not matched to a gene; V was cut back by 3 bases and J by 4 bases. Germline V gives CDR1 SEHNR, CDR2 FQNEAQ (reference sequence). The CDR3 extends over 14 amino acids. Profiling relied on immunoSEQ multiplex PCR, and the TCRdb table lists in-frame clones only, not all of them. Of tens of thousands of clones in the sample, roughly 90% were seen once. Source: CD4+ or CD8+ T cells sorted from blood, taken in a trial of the OX40 agonist ivuxolimab. This TCR derives from an adult with an advanced solid tumor such as melanoma, head and neck, liver or kidney cancer. The gene calls are TRBV7-9 and TRBJ2-7, with 10 nucleotides matching TRBD2. The CDR3 region is CASSFTSGKYEQYF. CDR3 DNA: TGTGCCAGCAGCTTCACTAGCGGGAAGTACGAGCAGTACTTC.